This T cell receptor beta chain is from a study of breast tumors, draining lymph nodes, adjacent tissues (TCRdb year 2016). For the study in its entirety: Breast cancer patients provided tumor, adjacent nontumor tissue and axillary lymph nodes, and the study compared the TCR beta repertoires across these three sources. The study was designed to assess the relationships and possible T-cell exchange between tumor, surrounding tissue and draining lymph node repertoires in human breast cancer.

The germline V gene specifies SGHVS as CDR1 and FQNEAQ as CDR2. Compared with germline, V lacks 6 bases and J lacks 4 bases; bases without a gene match: 9. The cysteine opens and the phenylalanine closes a CDR3 of 15 amino acids. Here the CDR3 DNA is all that survives: 45 bases in frame from base 1. The axillary draining lymph nodes of breast cancer patients were the source of the lymph node samples. The paper's findings and limits, for the study overall: Tumor and nontumor tissue repertoires were significantly more similar in luminal-like than in basal-like breast cancer. The conclusion that tumor T cells originate in lymph nodes was presented as consistent with a hypothesis rather than as directly demonstrated. Tumor T-cell repertoires showed less diversity than lymph node repertoires and more diversity than nontumor tissue repertoires, and tumor T-cell repertoires showed preferential V and J gene usage. The data were considered consistent with most tumor T cells being derived from the lymph node and subsequently expanding within tumor tissue.

At least ten counts were recorded for this clonotype. Its antigen is currently not known. One base away there is no much larger clone; base qualities are not given. This sample was sequenced with an Illumina HiSeq 2000. TCR beta chain libraries were generated through multiplex PCR amplification. High-throughput sequencing was used to analyze the amplified TCR beta chain products. TCRdb applied fastp at Q25 and MiXCR to the public reads, then kept only in-frame beta chains. CDR3 protein duplicates are merged, each entry listing the most common genes and DNA. This sample lists 180,000 or so distinct CDR3 sequences; around 33% were detected once. Of the sample, 3.8% is held by the ten largest clones.

The sequence was collected from a female donor with breast cancer. Some clones in this sample may be carry-over from other donors' samples. Sequenced material: axillary lymph node tissue. The rearrangement combines TRBV7-8 with TRBJ2-3; the central 8 bases match TRBD2. In nucleotides, the sequence is TGTGCCAGCAGGAGATACGGGGGGGCCGCAGATACGCAGTATTTT. This is translated as CASRRYGGAADTQYF. The reference TRBV7-8 and TRBJ2-3 proteins fill in what lies around the CDR3, so the full variable domain reads GAGVSQSPRYKVAKRGQDVALRCDPISGHVSLFWYQQALGQGPEFLTYFQNEAQLDKSGLPSDRFFAERPEGSVSTLKIQRTQQEDSAVYLCASRRYGGAADTQYFGPGTRLTVL.